Shown below are 21 T cell receptor beta chains from a single sample sequenced in a study of blood T cell repertoires in COVID-19. Data came from immunoSEQ multiplex PCR; TCRdb stores just in-frame clones and leaves some out. The sample contains roughly 250,000 clones, approximately 82% of which appear only once. Input material: peripheral blood. The receptors here all came from a man between 40 and 49 years old with active or convalescent COVID-19.

J is TRBJ1-2 and V is TRBV6-5; perhaps TRBD1 as D (5 bases). The CDR3 has 14 amino acids. CDR1 MNHEY and CDR2 SVGAGI come from the germline V gene. V lost 2 bases to trimming and J lost 8 bases, with 15 bases between them. The CDR3 DNA reads as TGTGCCAGCAGTTACGGCGGCCTCGGGGGAGGCTACACCTTC. Amino acids: CASSYGGLGGGYTF.

The chain joins TRBV6-2 or TRBV6-3 to TRBJ2-1, with 9 bases fitting TRBD2. The V and J ends lost 4 bases and 4 bases, in that order; junction bases with no gene match: 11. The CDR3 sequence is 17 residues long. Germline V gives CDR1 MNHEY, CDR2 SVGEGT. The CDR3 DNA reads as TGTGCCAGCAGTTTAGGCGGGAGGGCCCTCATTTACAATGAGCAGTTCTTC. Its protein product is CASSLGGRALIYNEQFF.

This clone was picked up a small number of times. V gene TRBV2 combines with J gene TRBJ1-3; TRBD1 matches at 8 bases. This CDR3 spans 15 amino acids. Per germline, CDR1 SNHLY and CDR2 FYNNEI. V was clipped by 5 bases and J by 2 bases; unmatched bases: 5. The DNA for the CDR3 is TGTGCCAGCAGTCCGGACAGGGTGGCTGGAAACACCATATATTTT. Protein: CASSPDRVAGNTIYF.

This chain uses TRBV19 with TRBJ1-3; 8 bases match TRBD1. V dropped 4 bases and J dropped 4; count of bases not matched to a gene: 3. This CDR3 is built from 14 residues. Germline CDR1 and CDR2: LNHDA and SQIVND (reference sequence). This chain's CDR3 is CASSTDRGGNTIYF. The CDR3 DNA sequence: TGTGCCAGTAGTACAGACAGGGGCGGAAACACCATATATTTT.

The chain's CDR3 is CASSPWQGAVTDTQYF. CDR3 nucleotide sequence: TGTGCCAGCAGCCCGTGGCAGGGGGCCGTCACAGATACGCAGTATTTT. V is TRBV7-9 and J is TRBJ2-3, with TRBD1 identical over 8 bases. Germline V gene sequence: CDR1 SEHNR, CDR2 FQNEAQ (reference sequence). The CDR3 is 16 amino acids. V shed 5 bases and J 2 bases; nucleotides not matched to a gene: 9.

The chain links TRBV18 to TRBJ2-7; D is perhaps TRBD1 (6 bases). The CDR3 is 16 amino acids. V lost 3 bases to trimming and J lost 0 bases, with 15 bases between them. From germline, CDR1 is KGHSH and CDR2 LQKENI. The CDR3 DNA is TGTGCCAGCTCACCCCGAACAGGACAGAGCTCCTACGAGCAGTACTTC. Protein sequence: CASSPRTGQSSYEQYF.

The chain's CDR3 is CASSRPGTGTYGYTF. The CDR3 DNA is TGTGCCAGCAGTAGGCCCGGGACAGGCACCTATGGCTACACCTTC. The chain joins TRBV28 to TRBJ1-2, with 8 positions matching TRBD1. Germline CDR1 is MDHEN and CDR2 is SYDVKM. The CDR3 sequence is 15 residues long. J was trimmed by 4 bases and V by 5 bases; bases with no gene match: 9.

This clone was seen many times. The V gene is TRBV27, the J gene TRBJ2-5, with 8 bases that match TRBD1. The ends lost 6 bases at V and 7 bases at J; junction bases unmatched: 7. Germline CDR1 and CDR2: MNHEY and SMNVEV (reference sequence). The CDR3 totals 13 residues. Here the CDR3 reads CASRSTGGGTQYF. The CDR3 coding sequence is TGTGCCAGCAGATCCACAGGGGGAGGGACCCAGTACTTC.

V gene TRBV2 combines with J gene TRBJ1-4; D might be TRBD1 (5 bases). CDR1 is SNHLY, CDR2 FYNNEI, per germline. This CDR3 has 15 residues. Trimming took off 1 base at V and 7 bases at J, with 13 bases between the two ends. The DNA for the CDR3 is TGTGCCAGCAGTGAAGATGCAGGGTGGGGTGAAAAACTGTTTTTT. It yields the protein CASSEDAGWGEKLFF. Drawing the rest from reference TRBV2 and TRBJ1-4, the complete variable domain is EPEVTQTPSHQVTQMGQEVILRCVPISNHLYFYWYRQILGQKVEFLVSFYNNEISEKSEIFDDQFSVERPDGSNFTLKIRSTKLEDSAMYFCASSEDAGWGEKLFFGSGTQLSVL.

In this sample, this clone turned up a few times. The gene calls are TRBV6-5 and TRBJ1-6, with a possible D match to TRBD1 (6 bases). This CDR3 contains 14 residues. Germline V lookup: CDR1 MNHEY, CDR2 SVGAGI. V dropped 8 bases and J dropped 7 bases, with 15 bases sitting between them. The CDR3 bases are TGTGCCAGCCACTCGGCGCAGGGGAATTCACCCCTCCACTTT. Amino acids: CASHSAQGNSPLHF.

Turning to this clone: One end of the junction fails to match germline, which may point to a read error. The chain recombines TRBV28 with TRBJ1-5, with TRBD1 as a possible D gene (6 bases). CDR3 length: 12 amino acids. Germline V gene sequence: CDR1 MDHEN, CDR2 SYDVKM. The CDR3 protein is CASSPAGEPPHF. The CDR3, as DNA: TGTGCCAGCAGTCCCGCAGGGGAGCCCCCGCATTTT.

The rearrangement joins TRBV6-5 to TRBJ1-5; D might be TRBD1 (6 bases). Germline V gene lookup returns CDR1 MNHEY and CDR2 SVGAGI. This CDR3 has 15 residues. V was cut by 0 bases and J by 5 bases, with 11 bases left in between. In nucleotides, the CDR3 is TGTGCCAGCAGTTACTCTCAGGGGTCTGATCAGCCCCAGCATTTT. It specifies CASSYSQGSDQPQHF.

CDR3 nucleotide sequence: TGTGCCAGCAGCCTCAGACAGGGAATCTCTGGAAACACCATATATTTT. Amino acids: CASSLRQGISGNTIYF. The chain employs TRBV3-1 (or the pseudogene TRBV3-2) and TRBJ1-3; 7 nucleotides agree with TRBD1. Germline CDR1 LGHDT, CDR2 YNNKEL (reference sequence). The CDR3 has 16 residues. With V trimmed by 4 bases and J by 0 bases, 6 bases remained unmatched.

The rearrangement links TRBV11-3 to TRBJ2-7; weak D call: TRBD1 (6 bases). The germline CDR1 and CDR2 sequences are SGHNT and YENEEA. V lost 7 bases and J lost 0, with 19 bases in between. The CDR3 contains 16 residues. The CDR3 loop reads CASTDVVTDSSYEQYF. Here the CDR3 DNA reads TGTGCCAGCACCGATGTCGTAACGGACAGCTCCTACGAGCAGTACTTC.

V usage is TRBV9 and J usage is TRBJ1-2; D may be TRBD1 (6 bases). Trimming took 0 bases from V and 4 from J, leaving 10 bases between them. This CDR3 is 14 amino acids long. Germline CDR1 and CDR2: SGDLS and YYNGEE. The CDR3 protein is CASSVDTGIYGYTF. CDR3 DNA: TGTGCCAGCAGCGTAGACACAGGGATCTATGGCTACACCTTC.

The chain joins TRBV5-4 to TRBJ1-4; 9 bases are a match to TRBD1. Germline CDR1 SGHNT, CDR2 YYREEE (reference sequence). V was clipped by 1 base and J by 8 bases; unmatched bases: 6. CDR3 length: 15 residues. This CDR3 reads CASSLQGQGNEKLFF. CDR3 coding DNA: TGTGCCAGCAGCTTGCAGGGACAGGGTAACGAAAAACTGTTTTTT. Full variable domain (missing parts from reference TRBV5-4 and TRBJ1-4): ETGVTQSPTHLIKTRGQQVTLRCSSQSGHNTVSWYQQALGQGPQFIFQYYREEENGRGNFPPRFSGLQFPNYSSELNVNALELDDSALYLCASSLQGQGNEKLFFGSGTQLSVL.

About this clone itself: The identical CDR3 is also encoded by other nucleotide sequences in the sample. The gene calls are TRBV3-1 (or the pseudogene TRBV3-2) and TRBJ2-7; tentative D call: TRBD2 (6 bases). The CDR3 extends over 12 amino acids. From germline, CDR1 is LGHDT and CDR2 YNNKEL (reference sequence). Trimming pared 3 bases from V and 6 bases from J, leaving 9 bases between. CDR3 DNA sequence: TGTGCCAGCAGCCAGGAGGGAGGCGAGCAGTACTTC. Amino acid sequence: CASSQEGGEQYF.

Remarks on this clone: The sample contains more than one DNA sequence encoding this CDR3. The chain combines TRBV5-1 with TRBJ2-1, with 7 bases fitting TRBD1. V shed 4 bases and J 3 bases; nucleotides not matched to a gene: 4. This CDR3 has 14 residues. CDR1 is SGHRS, CDR2 YFSETQ, per germline. The CDR3: CASSASGGYNEQFF. For the CDR3, the DNA is TGCGCCAGCAGCGCCTCAGGGGGCTACAATGAGCAGTTCTTC.

The chain uses TRBV6-2 or TRBV6-3 and TRBJ2-7, with 7 bases aligning to TRBD1. CDR1 and CDR2 (germline): MNHEY, SVGEGT. J was trimmed by 0 bases and V by 4 bases; bases with no gene match: 9. CDR3 length: 16 amino acids. The chain's CDR3 is CASSSGQGESSYEQYF. The CDR3 DNA reads TGTGCCAGCAGTTCGGGTCAGGGGGAGAGCTCCTACGAGCAGTACTTC.

This chain uses TRBV30 with TRBJ1-4; the D gene is possibly TRBD1 (6 bases). Deletions cut 2 bases from V and 3 bases from J, with 10 bases between. Germline assignment: CDR1 GTSNPN and CDR2 SVGIG (reference sequence). The CDR3 totals 14 residues. CDR3 nucleotides: TGTGCCTGGAGTAAAACAGGGTCTAATGAAAAACTGTTTTTT. It translates to CAWSKTGSNEKLFF.

This clone showed up just once. The rearrangement uses TRBV30 and TRBJ2-3; 9 bases map to TRBD1. From germline, CDR1 is GTSNPN and CDR2 SVGIG (reference sequence). The CDR3 loop spans 15 amino acids. J gave up 4 bases and V 2 bases, and 7 bases lay outside the gene matches. For the CDR3, the DNA is TGTGCCTGGAGTCGCGGACAGGGGAGATCAGATACGCAGTATTTT. The encoded protein is CAWSRGQGRSDTQYF.